This TCR beta chain appears in the sequencing data of a study of cytomegalovirus exposure and HLA in healthy donors. Background on the study: In a previous analysis, 120 million or so unique TCR beta sequences were found from approximately 180 million T cells. Points from the study as a whole: The productive fraction for most TCR beta V segments was about 90% or about 30% in an earlier analysis. A later analysis associated 15,000 to 20,000 TCR beta sequences with HLA alleles at a 0.05 false discovery rate. Roughly even sequencing depth across donors was the assumption behind the presence/absence analyses.

As for this clone: Its antigen is unidentified.

V lost 5 bases and J lost 4, with 6 bases in between. Germline CDR1 SEHNR, CDR2 FQNEAQ (reference sequence). The CDR3 totals 12 residues. Primers included in the PCR were 60 Vbeta and 13 Jbeta primers. Assay: immunoSEQ multiplex PCR; the TCRdb copy retains only in-frame clones and omits some. The sample yields 100,000 to 150,000 clones, roughly 84% seen once. Sequenced sample: PBMCs. The TCR was taken from a man aged 50-60 years in good health and CMV-seronegative. The chain employs TRBV7-9 and TRBJ1-5; D not resolved. CDR3 residues: CASSLLNQPQHF. The CDR3 coding sequence is TGTGCCAGCAGCCTCTTGAATCAGCCCCAGCATTTT.